Given below is one T cell receptor (beta chain) in context. The data belong to a study of cytomegalovirus exposure and HLA in healthy donors. This CDR3 has 14 amino acids. The ends lost 5 bases at V and 2 bases at J; junction bases unmatched: 5. Germline values: CDR1 MNHEY, CDR2 SMNVEV (reference sequence). The PCR used 60 Vbeta and 13 Jbeta primers. Repertoires were generated with immunoSEQ multiplex PCR, while TCRdb's copy carries only in-frame clones and drops some. Recorded for this sample: around 84,000 clones. The origin of this receptor is a young man in good health and CMV-seronegative. The chain combines TRBV27 with TRBJ2-5; TRBD2 agrees at 7 bases. The sample comprised PBMCs. CDR3 sequence: CASSPGGLQETQYF. In nucleotides, the CDR3 is TGTGCCAGCAGTCCGGGGGGATTGCAAGAGACCCAGTACTTC.